The next 8 T cell receptor beta chains were all read from a single sample in a study of technical replicates of blood from a few donors. Sequenced by immunoSEQ multiplex PCR; TCRdb stores in-frame clones only, minus some. Among 40,000 to 60,000 clones, about 94% were seen once, and the ten largest hold 3% to 5%. Sequenced material: PBMCs. These receptors were collected from a human donor in good health. Some clones in this sample may be carry-over from other donors' samples.

The chain employs TRBV14 and TRBJ1-3; 7 nucleotides align to TRBD1. The V gene's germline CDR1 is SGHDN and CDR2 FVKESK. The CDR3 covers 18 residues. V trimming: 3 bases; J trimming: 0 bases; junction bases outside the gene matches: 11. CDR3 nucleotides: TGTGCCAGCAGCCACCTAACAACAGGGGTGCTCTCTGGAAACACCATATATTTT. It translates to CASSHLTTGVLSGNTIYF.

The rearrangement uses TRBV6-5 and TRBJ2-7, with TRBD2 as a possible D gene (7 bases). Germline assignment: CDR1 MNHEY and CDR2 SVGAGI. This CDR3 is 14 amino acids long. The V end lost 5 bases, the J end lost 5 bases, and 16 bases lay between the germline ends. This CDR3 reads CASSHYGGANEQYF. CDR3 bases: TGTGCCAGCAGTCACTATGGGGGGGCCAACGAGCAGTACTTC.

The V gene is TRBV27, the J gene TRBJ1-1, with TRBD1 matching over 11 bases. The CDR3 spans 14 residues. V shed 6 bases and J 4 bases; nucleotides not matched to a gene: 4. The germline gives CDR1 MNHEY, CDR2 SMNVEV (reference sequence). The CDR3 here is CASRRGTGGTEAFF. Here the CDR3 DNA reads TGTGCCAGCAGGAGAGGGACAGGGGGCACTGAAGCTTTCTTT.

J is TRBJ1-1 and V is TRBV13; 7 nucleotides match TRBD1. The CDR3 is 15 residues long. The germline V gene has CDR1 PRHDT and CDR2 FYEKMQ (reference sequence). Trimming at V came to 2 bases and at J to 1 base, leaving 4 bases not matched to a gene. The CDR3 region is CASSLNRGRNTEAFF. The CDR3 DNA reads TGTGCCAGCAGCTTAAACAGGGGTCGGAACACTGAAGCTTTCTTT.

The count of this clone is one. The V and J genes are TRBV4-2 and TRBJ1-4; D might be TRBD1 (6 bases). The ends were cut back, 1 base at V and 3 bases at J, with 12 bases in the middle. The CDR3 length is 16 residues. Germline V CDR1 and CDR2: LGHNA, YNFKEQ. CDR3 DNA: TGTGCCAGCAGCCAAGTCCGGGGGGCTGCTAATGAAAAACTGTTTTTT. Translated: CASSQVRGAANEKLFF.

V and J are TRBV5-1 and TRBJ2-3; 7 nucleotides align to TRBD2. V gave up 6 bases and J gave up 2 bases; unmatched junction bases: 6. The CDR3 runs 14 residues. Germline V CDR1 and CDR2: SGHRS, YFSETQ. The CDR3 protein is CASNRAGFTDTQYF. DNA of the CDR3: TGCGCCAGCAACCGAGCGGGGTTCACAGATACGCAGTATTTT.

In its sample, this clone was seen once. This chain links TRBV4-1 with TRBJ1-5; D may be TRBD1 (5 bases). V gave up 3 bases and J gave up 3 bases, with 9 bases separating them. CDR1 and CDR2 from the germline V gene are MGHRA and YSYEKL. The CDR3 loop spans 14 amino acids. DNA for the CDR3: TGCGCCAGCAGCCACGTGGACAACAATCAGCCCCAGCATTTT. Translating it yields CASSHVDNNQPQHF.

V gene TRBV14 combines with J gene TRBJ1-1, with no clear D. This CDR3 contains 13 residues. V gave up 1 base and J gave up 4 bases, with 7 bases separating them. Per germline, CDR1 SGHDN and CDR2 FVKESK. This chain's CDR3 is CASSQVGLTEAFF. CDR3 nucleotides: TGTGCCAGCAGCCAAGTTGGGCTCACTGAAGCTTTCTTT.